These 27 T cell receptor beta chains came from one sample sequenced in a study of cytomegalovirus exposure and HLA in healthy donors. Both 60 Vbeta primers and 13 Jbeta primers went into the PCR. The protocol was immunoSEQ multiplex PCR, while the TCRdb copy is restricted to in-frame clones and leaves out a portion. The repertoire holds roughly 110,000 clones, with 75% as singletons. Sequencing input: PBMCs. These receptors all stem from a middle-aged man in good health and CMV-seronegative.

V and J are TRBV6-1 and TRBJ1-4, with D tentatively TRBD1 (6 bases). Trimming removed 4 bases at V and 7 bases at J, with 13 bases between. Germline V CDR1 and CDR2: MNHNS, SASEGT. The CDR3 loop spans 14 amino acids. CDR3 DNA: TGTGCCAGCAGTGGGGGACAATTACCTGAAAAACTGTTTTTT. It is translated as CASSGGQLPEKLFF.

Turning to this clone: Other DNA sequences from this sample encode an identical CDR3 as well. This chain connects TRBV27 to TRBJ1-1; D remains unclear. V lost 4 bases to trimming and J lost 1 base, with 7 bases between them. Germline CDR1 MNHEY, CDR2 SMNVEV (reference sequence). The CDR3 totals 13 residues. CDR3 in amino acids: CASSSLGNTEAFF. The CDR3 nucleotides are TGTGCCAGCAGTTCCCTCGGGAACACTGAAGCTTTCTTT.

This clone has just a few counts. This chain connects TRBV5-6 to TRBJ1-5; 9 positions agree with TRBD1. The length of the CDR3 is 16 residues. Germline values: CDR1 SGHDT, CDR2 YYEEEE. V lost 6 bases, J lost 2 bases, and 9 bases stayed unmatched. The CDR3 loop is CASTVTGGAGNQPQHF. For the CDR3, the DNA is TGTGCCAGCACCGTTACAGGGGGCGCGGGCAATCAGCCCCAGCATTTT.

The rearrangement uses TRBV27 and TRBJ1-4; possible D gene TRBD1, 5 bases. The V gene lost 5 bases and the J gene lost 3 bases, with 13 bases spanning the gap. Germline CDR1 MNHEY, CDR2 SMNVEV (reference sequence). This CDR3 spans 15 amino acids. The CDR3: CASSGQQKSNEKLFF. Written as DNA, the CDR3 is TGTGCCAGCAGTGGACAACAGAAATCTAATGAAAAACTGTTTTTT.

The chain couples TRBV7-9 to TRBJ1-4; TRBD1 is a possible D gene (6 bases). Germline V gives CDR1 SEHNR, CDR2 FQNEAQ (reference sequence). The CDR3 is 15 residues long. V was cut by 5 bases and J by 3 bases, with 13 bases left in between. The CDR3 bases are TGTGCCAGCAGCCGCAACACAGGGTCTAATGAAAAACTGTTTTTT. This sequence encodes CASSRNTGSNEKLFF.

The chain combines TRBV6-1 with TRBJ1-1; D is unresolved. Germline CDR1 reads MNHNS; CDR2 reads SASEGT. The CDR3 sequence is 13 residues long. V was pared by 0 bases and J by 1 base, with 3 bases between. CDR3 sequence (DNA): TGTGCCAGCAGTGAAGCTAGGAACACTGAAGCTTTCTTT. Its protein is CASSEARNTEAFF.

The chain recombines TRBV5-1 with TRBJ1-4; the match to TRBD1 covers 9 bases. Germline assignment: CDR1 SGHRS and CDR2 YFSETQ. V dropped 4 bases and J dropped 7; count of bases not matched to a gene: 8. This CDR3 comprises 15 residues. Written as DNA, the CDR3 is TGCGCCAGCAGCGTTAACAGGGGGCGAAGTGAAAAACTGTTTTTT. This translates into CASSVNRGRSEKLFF.

V usage is TRBV5-1 and J usage is TRBJ1-4, with D hard to call. CDR1 and CDR2 from the germline V gene are SGHRS and YFSETQ. This CDR3 comprises 15 residues. The germline V and J ends were trimmed by 2 bases and 7 bases, with 15 bases remaining between them. The CDR3 DNA follows: TGCGCCAGCAGCTTATACACGGGAGGTAGTGAAAAACTGTTTTTT. It yields the protein CASSLYTGGSEKLFF.

The chain links TRBV5-5 to TRBJ2-1; D remains ambiguous. V was trimmed by 0 bases and J by 5 bases, leaving 6 bases between them. The CDR3 runs 13 residues. Germline lookup yields CDR1 SGHKS and CDR2 YYEKEE (reference sequence). The CDR3 loop reads CASSLGQDNEQFF. CDR3 in DNA: TGTGCCAGCAGCTTGGGACAAGACAATGAGCAGTTCTTC.

The rearrangement joins TRBV11-1 to TRBJ2-1; TRBD2 might be the D (7 bases). Trimming pared 3 bases from V and 5 bases from J, leaving 11 bases between. This CDR3 comprises 14 residues. CDR1 is SGHAT and CDR2 is FQDESV in the germline V gene (reference sequence). For the CDR3, the DNA is TGTGCCAGCAGCTTCCGGGGGGCCCACAATGAGCAGTTCTTC. Protein: CASSFRGAHNEQFF.

J is TRBJ2-5 and V is TRBV5-6, with 11 bases identical to TRBD1. The J call could be wrong; TRBJ2-7 is a better fit for the DNA end. Germline V lookup: CDR1 SGHDT, CDR2 YYEEEE. There are 15 residues in the CDR3. CDR3 in DNA: TGTGCCAGCAGCTTGTTCGGACAGGGGGCAGGCGAGCAGTACTTC. This encodes CASSLFGQGAGEQYF.

This chain joins TRBV11-1 and TRBJ2-5, with a weak D call TRBD2 (5 bases). V was cut by 1 base and J by 0 bases, with 21 bases left in between. Germline-derived CDR1 and CDR2 are SGHAT and FQDESV (reference sequence). This CDR3 is built from 19 residues. In DNA form, the CDR3 reads TGTGCCAGCAGCTTAGATTTCAGACGGGGAATATCGTACCAAGAGACCCAGTACTTC. The encoded protein is CASSLDFRRGISYQETQYF.

The rearrangement links TRBV5-1 to TRBJ1-1; D is possibly TRBD1 (5 bases). Germline V CDR1 and CDR2: SGHRS, YFSETQ. V dropped 1 base and J dropped 0 bases, with 10 bases sitting between them. The length of the CDR3 is 15 residues. The CDR3 spells CASSLQGRMNTEAFF. In DNA form, the CDR3 reads TGCGCCAGCAGCTTGCAGGGCAGAATGAACACTGAAGCTTTCTTT.

The chain employs TRBV18 and TRBJ2-5; 9 positions match TRBD2. This CDR3 has 14 residues. In germline, CDR1 is KGHSH, CDR2 LQKENI. With 4 bases clipped from V and 13 bases from J, the junction kept 13 bases outside the gene matches. Written as DNA, the CDR3 is TGTGCCAGCTCACTACTGAGCGGGGGGCCCCCGCTGTACTTC. Amino acid sequence: CASSLLSGGPPLYF.

The chain uses TRBV18 and TRBJ1-4; D might be TRBD1 (6 bases). The V and J ends lost 6 bases and 7 bases respectively, with 15 bases between them. CDR1 is KGHSH and CDR2 is LQKENI in the germline V gene. The CDR3 extends over 14 amino acids. The CDR3 sequence is CASSRSGTSEKLFF. The CDR3 nucleotides read TGTGCCAGCTCGCGATCCGGGACAAGTGAAAAACTGTTTTTT.

The chain combines TRBV5-1 with TRBJ2-5; 12 nucleotides agree with TRBD2. Germline-derived CDR1 and CDR2 are SGHRS and YFSETQ. The CDR3 is 16 amino acids. J lost 5 bases, V lost 0 bases, and 5 bases had no gene match. DNA of the CDR3: TGCGCCAGCAGCTTGGCGCCTAGCGGGGGGGAGGAGACCCAGTACTTC. Translated, it gives CASSLAPSGGEETQYF.

The V and J genes are TRBV5-1 and TRBJ1-6; D is possibly TRBD1 (6 bases). V was shortened by 2 bases and J by 9 bases, with 12 bases between the two germline ends. The CDR3 has 14 amino acids. Germline V gene sequence: CDR1 SGHRS, CDR2 YFSETQ. CDR3 region: CASSLEGVRSPLHF. In DNA form, the CDR3 reads TGCGCCAGCAGCTTAGAGGGGGTACGTTCACCCCTCCACTTT. The full variable domain, its missing parts supplied by reference TRBV5-1 and TRBJ1-6, is KAGVTQTPRYLIKTRGQQVTLSCSPISGHRSVSWYQQTPGQGLQFLFEYFSETQRNKGNFPGRFSGRQFSNSRSEMNVSTLELGDSALYLCASSLEGVRSPLHFGNGTRLTVT.

This clone was found once. The J gene is TRBJ1-6, the V gene TRBV19, with D possibly TRBD1 on 6 matching bases. Per the germline V gene, CDR1 is LNHDA and CDR2 is SQIVND (reference sequence). The V end lost 3 bases, the J end lost 8 bases, and 20 bases lay between the germline ends. This CDR3 contains 17 residues. The CDR3 here is CASSILAGDIGDSPLHF. DNA for the CDR3: TGTGCCAGTAGTATTCTAGCAGGGGACATTGGCGATTCACCCCTCCACTTT. Filled out from reference TRBV19 and TRBJ1-6, the complete variable domain reads DGGITQSPKYLFRKEGQNVTLSCEQNLNHDAMYWYRQDPGQGLRLIYYSQIVNDFQKGDIAEGYSVSREKKESFPLTVTSAQKNPTAFYLCASSILAGDIGDSPLHFGNGTRLTVT.

This clone has a handful of counts. The chain is built from TRBV7-8 and TRBJ1-1; 7 positions match TRBD1. Germline CDR1 is SGHVS and CDR2 is FQNEAQ. With 4 bases clipped from V and 4 bases from J, the junction kept 3 bases outside the gene matches. There are 13 residues in the CDR3. The CDR3 bases are TGTGCCAGCAGCTCTACAGGGGTCACTGAAGCTTTCTTT. Its translation is CASSSTGVTEAFF.

CDR3 sequence (DNA): TGTGCCAGCTCACCGCAGGGGGCCGGCATGAACACTGAAGCTTTCTTT. Translating gives CASSPQGAGMNTEAFF. The chain combines TRBV18 with TRBJ1-1; the match to TRBD1 covers 8 bases. This CDR3 region has 16 residues. V gave up 3 bases and J gave up 0 bases; unmatched junction bases: 6. The germline V gene encodes CDR1 KGHSH and CDR2 LQKENI.

The V gene is TRBV4-1, the J gene TRBJ1-6; the D gene is possibly TRBD1 (5 bases). Germline V gives CDR1 MGHRA, CDR2 YSYEKL. The length of the CDR3 is 15 residues. Trimming cost V 0 bases and J 7 bases, with 10 bases left between them. The CDR3, as DNA: TGCGCCAGCAGCCAAGAAGCATGGACAAATTCACCCCTCCACTTT. It translates to CASSQEAWTNSPLHF.

The V and J genes are TRBV6-4 and TRBJ2-7; D perhaps matches TRBD2 (6 bases). Germline V lookup: CDR1 MRHNA, CDR2 SNTAGT. The V gene lost 6 bases and the J gene lost 6 bases, with 21 bases spanning the gap. The CDR3 length is 15 residues. CDR3 coding DNA: TGTGCCAGCAGCTCCGGGACTGCCTTCCCTATCGAGCAGTACTTC. Translating it yields CASSSGTAFPIEQYF.

The chain uses TRBV5-1 and TRBJ2-7; 8 nucleotides line up with TRBD2. The assigned J gene may be wrong: the sequence end matches TRBJ2-5 better. Germline CDR1 and CDR2: SGHRS and YFSETQ. The CDR3 sequence is 16 residues long. The chain's CDR3 is CASSLARTSLLETQYF. The CDR3 bases are TGCGCCAGCAGCTTGGCTAGGACTAGCTTACTAGAGACCCAGTACTTC.

The J gene is TRBJ2-1, the V gene TRBV6-1; 9 bases agree with TRBD2. The germline V gene has CDR1 MNHNS and CDR2 SASEGT. The CDR3 is 16 residues long. V was clipped by 0 bases and J by 5 bases; unmatched bases: 5. In DNA form, the CDR3 reads TGTGCCAGCAGTGAAGCTCCGGCGGGGGGGCACAATGAGCAGTTCTTC. As protein: CASSEAPAGGHNEQFF.

The chain links TRBV29-1 to TRBJ2-2, with D hard to call. CDR1 is SQVTM and CDR2 is ANQGSEA in the germline V gene. The CDR3 spans 14 residues. Trimming removed 5 bases at V and 3 bases at J, with 13 bases between. CDR3 sequence: CSVSVGQDTGELFF. CDR3 bases: TGCAGCGTTTCGGTTGGGCAGGACACCGGGGAGCTGTTTTTT.

In its sample, this clone was seen once. The chain employs TRBV19 and TRBJ2-1; 7 bases fit TRBD2. V shed 5 bases and J 6 bases; nucleotides not matched to a gene: 13. Germline CDR1 is LNHDA and CDR2 is SQIVND (reference sequence). CDR3 length equals 16 residues. CDR3: CASSSHGGVFTNEQFF. The CDR3 DNA sequence: TGTGCCAGTAGTTCCCATGGGGGGGTTTTCACCAATGAGCAGTTCTTC.

To note about this clone: One end of the junction varies from germline; a read error may be responsible. This sequence joins TRBV4-1 and TRBJ2-7; 7 bases align to TRBD2. The CDR3 consists of 14 residues. The V gene's germline CDR1 is MGHRA and CDR2 YSYEKL. CDR3 nucleotides: TGCGCCAGCAGGCAAGTCGGGGGGTCCTACGAGCAGTACTTC. It codes for CASRQVGGSYEQYF.